The sequence of this TCR beta chain was determined in a study of tumor-infiltrating lymphocytes in localized non-small cell lung cancer. General observations from the study: T-cell fraction did not differ between immunotypes IM1 and IM2. Tumor T-cell fraction from TCR sequencing was not associated with recurrence-free survival (p = 0.61).

Some clones are missing from TCRdb's copy, which holds only in-frame ones; the method was immunoSEQ multiplex PCR. The table has 15,000 to 20,000 clones, 70% to 75% seen once. A word on this clone: The antigen remains undetermined.

V trimming: 5 bases; J trimming: 4 bases; junction bases outside the gene matches: 2. CDR1 and CDR2 from the germline V gene are SGHAT and FQNNGV. The CDR3 is made up of 13 amino acids. The source of this sequence is a human donor with non-small cell lung cancer. Sequencing was carried out using lung tumor tissue. The chain has TRBV11-2 and TRBJ2-5, with 9 positions matching TRBD2. CDR3 DNA: TGTGCCAGCAGCCCACTAGCGGGAGAGACCCAGTACTTC. Amino acids: CASSPLAGETQYF.